The rows below give T cell receptor beta chains drawn from one sample of a study of blood T cell repertoires in COVID-19. Repertoires were generated with immunoSEQ multiplex PCR, while TCRdb's copy carries only in-frame clones and drops some. Counted here are 45,000 to 65,000 clones, around 80% occurring once; the ten biggest clones make up roughly a tenth. The sequencing sample was made of peripheral blood. These receptors all come from a man aged 25-40 years with COVID-19, enrolled during active disease. The CDR3 runs from the conserved cysteine through the conserved F or W. The order of the fields is V gene, J gene, CDR3 protein.

v_gene: TRBV7-3; j_gene: TRBJ2-7; CDR3aa: CASSADRREQYF
v_gene: TRBV29-1; j_gene: TRBJ1-1; CDR3aa: CSAHRDGTEAFF
v_gene: TRBV7-9; j_gene: TRBJ2-1; CDR3aa: CASSLALAGGVLEQFF
v_gene: TRBV7-2; j_gene: TRBJ2-2; CDR3aa: CASSARGGGAGNTGELFF
v_gene: TRBV18; j_gene: TRBJ1-4; CDR3aa: CASSRGQKSPNEKLFF
v_gene: TRBV7-2; j_gene: TRBJ1-1; CDR3aa: CASRSGQMNTEAFF
v_gene: TRBV30; j_gene: TRBJ1-1; CDR3aa: CAWSPDLGVGTEAFF
v_gene: TRBV28; j_gene: TRBJ1-3; CDR3aa: CASSSRGAADGNTIYF
v_gene: TRBV5-8; j_gene: TRBJ2-5; CDR3aa: CASSLIPGLAGKETQYF
v_gene: TRBV28; j_gene: TRBJ1-1; CDR3aa: CASRTGLNTEAFF
v_gene: TRBV11-2; j_gene: TRBJ1-1; CDR3aa: CASSFDRNTEAFF
v_gene: TRBV15; j_gene: TRBJ1-3; CDR3aa: CATSREGGAGNTIYF
v_gene: TRBV5-8; j_gene: TRBJ2-3; CDR3aa: CASSPGLAQTDTQYF
v_gene: TRBV11-2; j_gene: TRBJ2-2; CDR3aa: CASSYLPNHSGWGAGELFF
v_gene: TRBV29-1; j_gene: TRBJ1-1; CDR3aa: CSVPYTGMVAEAFF
v_gene: TRBV5-1; j_gene: TRBJ1-5; CDR3aa: CASSLSGMSQPQHF
v_gene: TRBV14; j_gene: TRBJ2-5; CDR3aa: CASSLTGLPGLAGVRETQYF
v_gene: TRBV10-3; j_gene: TRBJ2-2; CDR3aa: CAITQVGGGAGELFF
v_gene: TRBV28; j_gene: TRBJ1-1; CDR3aa: CASRPQDRSRRVNTEAFF
v_gene: TRBV3-1/TRBV3-2; j_gene: TRBJ1-2; CDR3aa: CASSQAGRNYGYTF
v_gene: TRBV19; j_gene: TRBJ2-1; CDR3aa: CASHPGQDPNEQFF
v_gene: TRBV6-4; j_gene: TRBJ2-4; CDR3aa: CASSDGTGGNIQYF
v_gene: TRBV5-4; j_gene: TRBJ1-1; CDR3aa: CASSPGMNTEAFF
v_gene: TRBV7-9; j_gene: TRBJ1-3; CDR3aa: CASSPTGGGNTIYF
v_gene: TRBV6-5; j_gene: TRBJ2-7; CDR3aa: CASSYLPGQAPYEQYF
v_gene: TRBV10-3; j_gene: TRBJ2-7; CDR3aa: CAISESQTVSYEQYF
v_gene: TRBV6-2/TRBV6-3; j_gene: TRBJ1-1; CDR3aa: CASSYEGGTSEAFF
v_gene: TRBV28; j_gene: TRBJ2-6; CDR3aa: CASSSPGRSGANVLTF
v_gene: TRBV2; j_gene: TRBJ2-7; CDR3aa: CASSGDRGIRRETPYEQYF
v_gene: TRBV27; j_gene: TRBJ2-7; CDR3aa: CASSLGADEQYF
v_gene: TRBV28; j_gene: TRBJ1-2; CDR3aa: CASSFTGEGYTF
v_gene: TRBV28; j_gene: TRBJ1-2; CDR3aa: CASSSYPPGPGGYTF
v_gene: TRBV28; j_gene: TRBJ1-1; CDR3aa: CASSLWGQGNGTEAFF